This paragraph covers one T cell receptor beta chain sequence. Its antigen is unknown. This record comes from a study of shared clonotypes between healthy human individuals. Study-level findings and limits: Estimated richness was generally greater in naive than memory subsets. Represented diversity, genetic and exposure-history alike, was limited by few donors.

Trimming removed 3 bases at V and 1 base at J, with 13 bases between. The CDR3 runs to 17 residues. Germline V CDR1 and CDR2: MDHEN, SYDVKM. All participating donors were Caucasian adults from Nashville, Tennessee. Sequencing used immunoSEQ multiplex PCR; TCRdb keeps in-frame clones, though not all of them. This table has over a million clones, about 75% appearing once. This chain connects TRBV28 to TRBJ1-6; D possibly corresponds to TRBD1 (6 bases). The sample consisted of memory CD4+ T cells sorted from blood. The subset here: CD45RA-negative fraction. The receptor's source is a man younger than 35 in good health. CDR3 DNA: TGTGCCAGCAGTTTGGAACAGGGAATATCCTATAATTCACCCCTCCACTTT. Encoded protein: CASSLEQGISYNSPLHF.